This is a list of T cell receptor beta chains from one sample in a study of blood T cell repertoires in COVID-19. Profiling relied on immunoSEQ multiplex PCR, and the TCRdb table lists in-frame clones only, not all of them. This sample has roughly 120,000 clones, with just over 70% found just once. The sample taken for sequencing was peripheral blood. These TCRs come from a human donor with acute or convalescent COVID-19. The donor label of this sample is uncertain. Both conserved end residues are part of each CDR3.

V	length	J	CDR3
TRBV7-8	15	TRBJ1-1	CASSPGTGSGTEAFF
TRBV28	15	TRBJ2-1	CASRPGGPLYNEQFF
TRBV3-1/TRBV3-2	18	TRBJ2-3	CASSHLRGGVVGTDTQYF
TRBV28	16	TRBJ2-5	CASSFVKSGGSETQYF
TRBV12-3/TRBV12-4	13	TRBJ2-4	CASSLGGMNIQYF
TRBV5-1	15	TRBJ2-2	CASSSREGRTGELFF
TRBV3-1/TRBV3-2	14	TRBJ2-3	CASSHRGGSDTQYF
TRBV5-6	15	TRBJ1-2	CASSFRTQNNYGYTF
TRBV5-1	12	TRBJ2-5	CASSSQQETQYF
TRBV6-5	13	TRBJ1-6	CASTRGTDSPLHF
TRBV5-1	18	TRBJ2-1	CATSAGLAGGNRGNEQFF
TRBV30	14	TRBJ2-7	CACSGPRLRGEQYF
TRBV6-5	15	TRBJ1-6	CASSPYQANNSPLHF
TRBV24-1	20	TRBJ2-2	CATSDPLGAGRTANTGELFF
TRBV27	16	TRBJ2-1	CATSDSGGGSYNEQFF
TRBV5-1	14	TRBJ1-1	CASSLGQGRTEAFF
TRBV7-8	21	TRBJ2-3	CASSLAPRTSGRPSSTDTQYF
TRBV3-1/TRBV3-2	14	TRBJ1-1	CASSRRGESTEAFF
TRBV7-8	16	TRBJ2-4	CASSFRDRGSMNIQYF
TRBV28	16	TRBJ2-7	CASSFHLALLSYEQYF
TRBV6-5	14	TRBJ2-7	CASSPGQGGYEQYF
TRBV5-1	14	TRBJ2-1	CASSSTGGANEQFF
TRBV5-6	15	TRBJ2-2	CASSVGTGGTGELFF
TRBV11-3	14	TRBJ2-1	CASSLDRDGNEQFF
TRBV6-5	15	TRBJ2-3	CASSYTGIDTDTQYF
TRBV3-1/TRBV3-2	17	TRBJ2-5	CASSQDRTGGFRETQYF
TRBV24-1	15	TRBJ1-2	CATSDPRTGFYGYTF
TRBV7-9	17	TRBJ2-3	CASSLATSGGFTDTQYF
TRBV5-1	15	TRBJ1-6	CASSSPGQGSSPLHF
TRBV30	14	TRBJ1-5	CAWSATGNNQPQHF
TRBV18	17	TRBJ2-3	CASSPLTRGGGTDTQYF
TRBV7-2	15	TRBJ2-1	CASSLEATLRGEQFF
TRBV6-5	15	TRBJ2-5	CASRDNKGGPSTQYF
TRBV24-1	16	TRBJ2-1	CATSDARAGGRDEQFF
TRBV5-5	15	TRBJ1-1	CASSLGAGSFTEAFF
TRBV10-3	17	TRBJ2-3	CAISRRDAGETTDTQYF
TRBV5-1	15	TRBJ1-4	CASSSGQSLGEKLFF
TRBV6-6	11	TRBJ2-5	CASRSQETQYF
TRBV7-3	13	TRBJ2-1	CASSLGRGYEQFF
TRBV3-1/TRBV3-2	16	TRBJ1-3	CASSRLSQGSGNTIYF
TRBV6-5	16	TRBJ1-2	CASSLPTGEPNYGYTF
TRBV30	16	TRBJ1-6	CAWGRTGPLYNSPLHF
TRBV7-9	16	TRBJ2-7	CASSLAGLAMSYEQYF
TRBV4-1	15	TRBJ2-7	CASSQMPTGYYEQYF
TRBV5-6	16	TRBJ1-5	CASSWGQGASNQPQHF
TRBV5-5	15	TRBJ2-1	CASSLGRGRYNEQFF
TRBV3-1/TRBV3-2	15	TRBJ1-6	CASSQGDRSNSPLHF